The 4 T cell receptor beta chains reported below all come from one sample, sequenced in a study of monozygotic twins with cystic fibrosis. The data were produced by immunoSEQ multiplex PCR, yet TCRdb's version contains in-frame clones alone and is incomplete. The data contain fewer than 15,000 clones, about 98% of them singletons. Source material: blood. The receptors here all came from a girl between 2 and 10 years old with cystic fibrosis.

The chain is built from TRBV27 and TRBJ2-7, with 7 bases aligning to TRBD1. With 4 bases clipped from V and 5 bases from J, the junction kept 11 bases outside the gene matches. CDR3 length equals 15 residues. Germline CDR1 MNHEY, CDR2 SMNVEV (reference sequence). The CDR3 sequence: CASSSLPGTDNEQYF. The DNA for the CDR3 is TGTGCCAGCAGTTCCCTCCCGGGGACAGACAACGAGCAGTACTTC.

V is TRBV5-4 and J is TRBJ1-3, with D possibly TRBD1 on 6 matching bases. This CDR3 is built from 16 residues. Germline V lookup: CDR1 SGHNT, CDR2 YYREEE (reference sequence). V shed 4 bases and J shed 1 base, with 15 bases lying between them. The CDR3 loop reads CASSAGAPGSGNTIYF. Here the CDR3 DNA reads TGTGCCAGCAGCGCGGGGGCCCCAGGTTCTGGAAACACCATATATTTT. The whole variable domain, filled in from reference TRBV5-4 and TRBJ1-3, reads ETGVTQSPTHLIKTRGQQVTLRCSSQSGHNTVSWYQQALGQGPQFIFQYYREEENGRGNFPPRFSGLQFPNYSSELNVNALELDDSALYLCASSAGAPGSGNTIYFGEGSWLTVV.

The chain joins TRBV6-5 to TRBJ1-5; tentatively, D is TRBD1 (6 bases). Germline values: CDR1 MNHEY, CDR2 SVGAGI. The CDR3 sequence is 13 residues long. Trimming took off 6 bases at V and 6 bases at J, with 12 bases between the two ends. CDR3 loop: CASSHRVGQPQHF. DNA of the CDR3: TGTGCCAGCAGCCACAGGGTTGGTCAGCCCCAGCATTTT.

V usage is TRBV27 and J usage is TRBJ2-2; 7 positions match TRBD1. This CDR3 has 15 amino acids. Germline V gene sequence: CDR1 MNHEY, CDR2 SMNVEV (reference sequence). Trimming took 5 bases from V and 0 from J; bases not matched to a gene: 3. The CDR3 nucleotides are TGTGCCAGCAGTAGGGGGACAGCGAACACCGGGGAGCTGTTTTTT. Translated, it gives CASSRGTANTGELFF.